These 19 T cell receptor beta chains were sequenced from one sample in a study of T-cell reconstitution after alpha-beta-depleted transplantation in children. Preparing the TCRbeta library involved the use of unique molecular identifiers. TCRdb reanalysed the PCR reads using MiXCR and keeps one entry per CDR3 protein. This repertoire shows about 110,000 distinct CDR3 sequences, over 9% found once; its top ten account for under 40%. Sequencing used PBMCs, obtained before TCRalphabeta/CD19-depleted stem cell transplant. All receptors derive from a boy between 2 and 10 years old with acute lymphoblastic leukemia, due to receive a stem cell transplant.

This clonotype appeared many times. V gene TRBV12-3 or TRBV12-4 combines with J gene TRBJ1-1; D is ambiguous. V lost 5 bases and J lost 2, with 9 bases in between. This CDR3 comprises 13 residues. The CDR3 spells CASSMEINTEAFF. CDR3 in DNA: TGTGCCAGCAGTATGGAAATAAACACTGAAGCTTTCTTT.

This clonotype was picked up a small number of times. V and J are TRBV5-4 and TRBJ2-2, with a tentative D call TRBD1 (7 bases). Trimming stripped 0 bases from V and 3 bases from J, with 12 bases between. The germline CDR1 and CDR2 sequences are SGHNT and YYREEE (reference sequence). CDR3 length: 16 residues. CDR3 region: CASSLEAGGHTGELFF. CDR3 bases: TGTGCCAGCAGCTTGGAGGCAGGGGGGCACACCGGGGAGCTGTTTTTT.

This clonotype was counted many times. The chain has TRBV6-1 and TRBJ2-2; D possibly corresponds to TRBD1 (6 bases). Trimming left V 10 bases short and J 8 bases short, with 26 bases between. Germline-derived CDR1 and CDR2 are MNHNS and SASEGT. The CDR3 is 16 amino acids. This CDR3 is CATHERDTRLRGELFF. CDR3 nucleotides: TGTGCCACCCACGAGAGGGACACCAGACTACGTGGGGAGCTGTTTTTT.

This clonotype has ten or more counts. V and J are TRBV5-6 and TRBJ2-3, with a possible D match to TRBD2 (5 bases). This CDR3 region has 17 residues. With 0 bases removed from V and 0 bases from J, the gap between germline ends came to 14 bases. Per germline, CDR1 SGHDT and CDR2 YYEEEE. In nucleotides, the CDR3 is TGTGCCAGCAGCTTGGTGAACGAGCGGCCTAGCACAGATACGCAGTATTTT. This translates into CASSLVNERPSTDTQYF.

This clonotype appeared a few times. The rearrangement joins TRBV9 to TRBJ1-4, with D perhaps TRBD1 (5 bases). The V end was cut by 3 bases, the J end by 6 bases, with 12 bases between. This CDR3 contains 14 residues. Germline V gives CDR1 SGDLS, CDR2 YYNGEE. CDR3 residues: CASSAIGVDEKLFF. DNA of the CDR3: TGTGCCAGCAGCGCAATAGGGGTAGATGAAAAACTGTTTTTT.

This sequence joins TRBV28 and TRBJ2-5, with TRBD1 identical over 9 bases. CDR3 length: 14 residues. The V and J ends lost 5 bases and 4 bases, in that order; junction bases with no gene match: 5. Germline V gene sequence: CDR1 MDHEN, CDR2 SYDVKM. CDR3 residues: CASSPGTGRETQYF. CDR3 bases: TGTGCCAGCAGTCCCGGGACAGGGAGAGAGACCCAGTACTTC.

This clonotype occurred a few times. This sequence joins TRBV27 and TRBJ2-2; possible D gene TRBD1, 6 bases. The germline gives CDR1 MNHEY, CDR2 SMNVEV (reference sequence). The ends were cut back, 5 bases at V and 3 bases at J, with 7 bases in the middle. This CDR3 has 13 residues. The CDR3, as DNA: TGTGCCAGCAGTGGACAGTACACCGGGGAGCTGTTTTTT. Translating it yields CASSGQYTGELFF.

For this clonotype: A much larger clone differs by one base, so this may be a read error. This sequence joins TRBV7-9 and TRBJ2-2; 7 positions agree with TRBD1. The trim removed 5 bases at V and 4 bases at J, leaving 7 bases unmatched. This CDR3 has 15 residues. Germline V gene data show CDR1 as SEHNR and CDR2 as FQNEAQ (reference sequence). CDR3 nucleotides: TGTGCCAGCAGCGCAAGAGGGGGCATCACCGGGGAGCTGTTTTTT. It codes for CASSARGGITGELFF.

This clonotype has only a few counts. The J gene is TRBJ2-1, the V gene TRBV5-1; TRBD2 matches 10 bases. Germline V gene sequence: CDR1 SGHRS, CDR2 YFSETQ. Trimming took 2 bases from V and 1 from J; bases not matched to a gene: 6. The CDR3 length is 17 residues. Here the CDR3 reads CASSFYASGSSYNEQFF. CDR3 in DNA: TGCGCCAGCAGCTTTTATGCTAGCGGGAGTTCCTACAATGAGCAGTTCTTC.

This clonotype was counted only a few times. This chain links TRBV7-9 with TRBJ1-2; no definite D call. CDR3 size: 12 residues. Looked up from germline, CDR1 is SEHNR and CDR2 is FQNEAQ (reference sequence). The V end lost 4 bases, the J end lost 8 bases, and 11 bases lay between the germline ends. CDR3: CASSSRNGGYTF. For the CDR3, the DNA is TGTGCCAGCAGCTCCCGCAACGGGGGCTACACCTTC.

This chain connects TRBV5-1 to TRBJ2-1, with D perhaps matching TRBD1 (5 bases). The CDR3 has 16 residues. Germline assignment: CDR1 SGHRS and CDR2 YFSETQ. Trimming took 3 bases from V and 4 from J, leaving 17 bases between them. The chain's CDR3 is CASSSGRPGAYNEQFF. CDR3 DNA: TGCGCCAGCAGCTCAGGACGACCTGGGGCTTACAATGAGCAGTTCTTC.

The rearrangement joins TRBV5-1 to TRBJ1-2; D is unresolved. V lost 0 bases, J lost 7 bases, and 10 bases lay in between. The germline CDR1 and CDR2 sequences are SGHRS and YFSETQ. The CDR3 has 13 amino acids. The CDR3 DNA reads TGCGCCAGCAGCTTGGTAGGAGTCCGTGGCTACACCTTC. Amino acids: CASSLVGVRGYTF.

This chain joins TRBV10-3 and TRBJ1-1; D gene uncertain. From germline, CDR1 is ENHRY and CDR2 SYGVKD. V lost 2 bases and J lost 4, with 11 bases in between. The CDR3 length is 14 residues. CDR3 nucleotides: TGTGCCATCAGTGAGGGAGGGAGAGGCACTGAAGCTTTCTTT. The encoded protein is CAISEGGRGTEAFF.

This clonotype showed up many times. The chain combines TRBV12-3 or TRBV12-4 with TRBJ2-7, with D tentatively TRBD1 or TRBD2 (7 bases each). Trimming removed 7 bases at V and 4 bases at J, with 20 bases between. This CDR3 comprises 15 residues. CDR3 residues: CASTLRGQGGYEQYF. The CDR3 coding sequence is TGTGCCAGCACCCTCAGGGGCCAGGGGGGGTACGAGCAGTACTTC.

V is TRBV7-6 and J is TRBJ2-3; a weak D match, TRBD2 (5 bases). Germline V gene lookup returns CDR1 SGHVS and CDR2 FNYEAQ. V lost 5 bases to trimming and J lost 1 base, with 13 bases between them. This CDR3 is built from 15 residues. Here the CDR3 DNA reads TGTGCCAGCAGCCCCCTCGCCGGGGGCACAGATACGCAGTATTTT. It translates to CASSPLAGGTDTQYF.

This clonotype was detected many times. This chain uses TRBV29-1 with TRBJ2-7; 8 bases are shared with TRBD1. V dropped 6 bases and J dropped 3; count of bases not matched to a gene: 4. Germline values: CDR1 SQVTM, CDR2 ANQGSEA. The CDR3 is made up of 12 amino acids. The CDR3 DNA follows: TGCAGCGTAGCTGGACAGGGCTACGAGCAGTACTTC. It translates to CSVAGQGYEQYF.

This clonotype was seen a handful of times. The V and J genes are TRBV9 and TRBJ1-5; 10 bases are a match to TRBD1. Looked up from germline, CDR1 is SGDLS and CDR2 is YYNGEE. Unmatched junction bases numbered 6, after V lost 4 bases and J lost 2 bases. The length of the CDR3 is 16 residues. The CDR3 DNA sequence: TGTGCCAGCAGCCTCGGGACAGGGGAGGGCAATCAGCCCCAGCATTTT. Amino acids: CASSLGTGEGNQPQHF. Variable domain in full (rest from reference TRBV9 and TRBJ1-5): DSGVTQTPKHLITATGQRVTLRCSPRSGDLSVYWYQQSLDQGLQFLIQYYNGEERAKGNILERFSAQQFPDLHSELNLSSLELGDSALYFCASSLGTGEGNQPQHFGDGTRLSIL.

The V and J genes are TRBV28 and TRBJ2-7; 7 positions agree with TRBD2. The junction had 0 bases not matched to a gene; V was cut back by 8 bases and J by 5 bases. This CDR3 has 10 residues. Germline-derived CDR1 and CDR2 are MDHEN and SYDVKM. Here the CDR3 DNA reads TGTGCCAGCGGGAGGGACGAGCAGTACTTC. Protein sequence: CASGRDEQYF.

This clonotype is termed medium-sized. This chain links TRBV27 with TRBJ2-5; perhaps D is TRBD1 or TRBD2 (6 bases each). Per the germline V gene, CDR1 is MNHEY and CDR2 is SMNVEV (reference sequence). V was cut by 6 bases and J by 4 bases, with 9 bases left in between. The CDR3 has 12 amino acids. The CDR3 DNA reads TGTGCCAGCAGGGGGGGCCCAGAGACCCAGTACTTC. Translated: CASRGGPETQYF.